This T cell receptor (beta chain) was sequenced during a study of identical twins. Trimming took off 3 bases at V and 2 bases at J, with 7 bases between the two ends. Germline-derived CDR1 and CDR2 are ENHRY and SYGVKD. CDR3 length equals 13 residues. TCRdb re-derived calls from the 5' RACE reads in MiXCR, one entry per CDR3 protein. The sample yields 520,000 or so distinct CDR3 sequences, around 20% seen once. This clonotype was observed a handful of times. These data were likewise used in another study, on T cells expressing NK-cell markers. Turning to that study: The study drew TCR beta repertoires from sorted CD3+CD56+NKG2C+, CD3+CD56+NKG2C- and CD3+CD56-NKG2C+ T cells.

The chain employs TRBV10-3 and TRBJ1-1; D unresolved. This receptor was taken from a woman between 18 and 30 years old in good health. The sample comprised CD4+ T cells sorted from blood. The chain's CDR3 is CAISETENTEAFF. The CDR3 coding sequence is TGTGCCATCAGTGAAACGGAAAACACTGAAGCTTTCTTT.